This TCR beta chain is drawn from a study of cytomegalovirus exposure and HLA in healthy donors. The trim removed 2 bases at V and 4 bases at J, leaving 3 bases unmatched. CDR1 PRHDT and CDR2 FYEKMQ come from the germline V gene (reference sequence). CDR3 size: 14 residues. General study points: Within an earlier analysis, most TCR beta V segments proved productive either about 87% or about 30% of the time. Researchers catalogued roughly 150 TCR beta chains as cytomegalovirus-associated. Across donors, presence/absence analyses took sequencing depth to be roughly uniform.

13 Jbeta primers and 60 Vbeta primers were used for the PCR. Produced via immunoSEQ multiplex PCR; TCRdb's table is partial and in-frame only. The table shows under 200,000 clones, with around 74% occurring only once. With regard to this clone: Its antigen is currently unknown.

This clonotype was sampled from a female donor in good health and CMV-seronegative. The material sequenced was PBMCs. The V gene is TRBV13, the J gene TRBJ2-7; 9 nucleotides line up with TRBD1. The CDR3 sequence: CASSLRDRGYEQYF. The CDR3 DNA reads as TGTGCCAGCAGCTTACGTGACAGGGGGTACGAGCAGTACTTC.